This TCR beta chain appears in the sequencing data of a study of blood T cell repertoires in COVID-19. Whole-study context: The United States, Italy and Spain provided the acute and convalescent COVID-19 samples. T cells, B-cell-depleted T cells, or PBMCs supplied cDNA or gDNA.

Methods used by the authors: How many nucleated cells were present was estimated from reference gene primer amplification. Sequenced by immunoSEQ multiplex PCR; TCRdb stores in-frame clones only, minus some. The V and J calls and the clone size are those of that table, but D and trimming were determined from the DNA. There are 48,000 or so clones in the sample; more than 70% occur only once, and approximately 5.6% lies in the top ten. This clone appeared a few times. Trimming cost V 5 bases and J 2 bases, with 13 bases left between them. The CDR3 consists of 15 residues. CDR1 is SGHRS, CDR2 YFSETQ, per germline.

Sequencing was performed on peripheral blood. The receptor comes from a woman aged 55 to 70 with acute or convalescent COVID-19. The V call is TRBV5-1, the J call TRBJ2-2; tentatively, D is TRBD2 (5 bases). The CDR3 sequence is CASSSRTHNTGELFF. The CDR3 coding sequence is TGCGCCAGCAGTTCCAGGACTCACAACACCGGGGAGCTGTTTTTT.